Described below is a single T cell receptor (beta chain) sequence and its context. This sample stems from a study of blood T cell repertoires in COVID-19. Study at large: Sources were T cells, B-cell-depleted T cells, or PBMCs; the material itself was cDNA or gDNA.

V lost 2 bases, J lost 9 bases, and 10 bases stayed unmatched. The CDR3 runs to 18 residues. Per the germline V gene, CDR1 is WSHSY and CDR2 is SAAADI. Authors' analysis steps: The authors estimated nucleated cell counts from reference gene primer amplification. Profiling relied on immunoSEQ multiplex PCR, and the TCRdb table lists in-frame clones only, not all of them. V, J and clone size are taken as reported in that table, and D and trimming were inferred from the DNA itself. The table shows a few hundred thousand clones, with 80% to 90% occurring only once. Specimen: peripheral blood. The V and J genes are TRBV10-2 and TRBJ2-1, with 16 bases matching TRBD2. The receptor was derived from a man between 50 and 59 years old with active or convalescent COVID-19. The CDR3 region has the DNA TGCGCCAGCAGTGAGGGGACTAGCGGGGGGGCCGTAGTCGGTGAGCAGTTCTTC. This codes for CASSEGTSGGAVVGEQFF.